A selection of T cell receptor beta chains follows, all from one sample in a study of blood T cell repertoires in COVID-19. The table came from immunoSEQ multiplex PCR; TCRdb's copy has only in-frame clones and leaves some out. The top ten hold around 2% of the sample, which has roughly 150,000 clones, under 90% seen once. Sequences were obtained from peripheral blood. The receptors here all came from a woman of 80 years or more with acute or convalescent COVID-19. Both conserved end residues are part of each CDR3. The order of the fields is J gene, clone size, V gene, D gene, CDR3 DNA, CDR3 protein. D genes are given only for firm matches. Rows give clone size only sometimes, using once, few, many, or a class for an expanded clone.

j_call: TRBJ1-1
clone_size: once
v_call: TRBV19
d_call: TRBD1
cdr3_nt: TGTGCCAGTAGGAACAGGGGGGTGGAAGCTTTCTTT
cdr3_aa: CASRNRGVEAFF

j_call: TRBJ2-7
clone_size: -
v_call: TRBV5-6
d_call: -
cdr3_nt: TGTGCCAGCAGCTTGAAAGGGGGATCCGAGCAGTACTTC
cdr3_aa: CASSLKGGSEQYF

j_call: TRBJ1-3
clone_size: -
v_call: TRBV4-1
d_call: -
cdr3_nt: TGCGCCAGCAGCCTGCGGGAGAGCTCTGGAAACACCATATATTTT
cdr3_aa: CASSLRESSGNTIYF

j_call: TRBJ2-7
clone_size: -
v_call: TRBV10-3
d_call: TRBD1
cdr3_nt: TGTGCCATCAGCGTCGGACAGGGCTACGAGCAGTACTTC
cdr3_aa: CAISVGQGYEQYF

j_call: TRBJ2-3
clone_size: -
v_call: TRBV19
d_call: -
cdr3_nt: TGTGCCAGTAGTAGAAGGGGGACACGGCTAACCACGGGCGAGGGAACAGATACGCAGTATTTT
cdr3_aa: CASSRRGTRLTTGEGTDTQYF

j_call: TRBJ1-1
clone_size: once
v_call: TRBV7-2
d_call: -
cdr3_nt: TGTGCCAGCAGCTTTTATACCAGGGGCCGCCAAAAGAACACTGAAGCTTTCTTT
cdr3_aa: CASSFYTRGRQKNTEAFF

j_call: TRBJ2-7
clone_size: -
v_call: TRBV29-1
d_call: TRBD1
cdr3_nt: TGCAGCGTTGATATAACCGGGACAGGTGCCTACGAGCAGTACTTC
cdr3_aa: CSVDITGTGAYEQYF

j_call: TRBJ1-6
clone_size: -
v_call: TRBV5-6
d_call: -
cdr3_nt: TGTGCCAGCAGCTTGCAGGGGTCCTTAGGTTCACCCCTCCACTTT
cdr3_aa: CASSLQGSLGSPLHF

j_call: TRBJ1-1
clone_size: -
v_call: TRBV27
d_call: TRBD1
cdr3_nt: TGTGCCAGCATTTCAGGGGGCTGGAACACTGAAGCTTTCTTT
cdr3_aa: CASISGGWNTEAFF

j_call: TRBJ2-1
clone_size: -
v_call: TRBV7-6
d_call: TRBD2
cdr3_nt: TGTGCCAGCAGTTTACGGCCCGGACTAGCGTCCTACAATGAGCAGTTCTTC
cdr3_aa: CASSLRPGLASYNEQFF

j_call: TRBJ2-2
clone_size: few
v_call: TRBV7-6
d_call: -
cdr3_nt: TGTGCCAGCAGCCCGAGCAGCGGGTCGAACCCGGAGCTGTTTTTT
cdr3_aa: CASSPSSGSNPELFF

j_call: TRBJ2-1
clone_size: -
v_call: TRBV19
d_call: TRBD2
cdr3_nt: TGTGCCAGTAGTACCTCCGGGGGGACTAGCTTGAATGAGCAGTTCTTC
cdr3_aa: CASSTSGGTSLNEQFF

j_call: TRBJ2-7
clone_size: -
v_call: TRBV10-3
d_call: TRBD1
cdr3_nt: TGTGCCATCAGCGGGACAGGGTCATCGTACGAGCAGTACTTC
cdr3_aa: CAISGTGSSYEQYF

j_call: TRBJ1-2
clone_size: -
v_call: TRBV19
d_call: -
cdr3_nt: TGTGCCAGTAGCGGACGACAGGCGCATAACTATGGCTACACCTTC
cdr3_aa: CASSGRQAHNYGYTF

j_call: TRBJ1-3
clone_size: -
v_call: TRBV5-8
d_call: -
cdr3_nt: TGTGCCAGCAGTACGGACAGAACCTCTGGAAACACCATATATTTT
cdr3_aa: CASSTDRTSGNTIYF

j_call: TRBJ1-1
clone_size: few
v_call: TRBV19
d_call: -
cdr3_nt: TGTGCCAGTAGTGGTTTACTATTTGCGAACACTGAAGCTTTCTTT
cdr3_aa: CASSGLLFANTEAFF

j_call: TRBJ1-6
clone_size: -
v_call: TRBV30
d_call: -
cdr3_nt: TGTGCCTGGAGGCCCTTTAGCTCCTATAATTCACCCCTCCACTTT
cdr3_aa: CAWRPFSSYNSPLHF

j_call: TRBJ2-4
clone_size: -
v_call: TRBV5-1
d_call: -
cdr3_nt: TGCGCCAGCAGCTTGACAGGGCTCCGAGGGCCAGAAGCCAAAAACATTCAGTACTTC
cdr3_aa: CASSLTGLRGPEAKNIQYF

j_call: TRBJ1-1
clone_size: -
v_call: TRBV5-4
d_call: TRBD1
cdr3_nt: TGTGCCAGCAGCGGGGGGGACAGGGTGGGAACTGAAGCTTTCTTT
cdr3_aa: CASSGGDRVGTEAFF

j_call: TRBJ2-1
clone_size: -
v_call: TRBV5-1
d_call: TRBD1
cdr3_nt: TGCGCCAGCAGCTTGGATGGACAGGGGCCTATGAATGAGCAGTTCTTC
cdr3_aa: CASSLDGQGPMNEQFF

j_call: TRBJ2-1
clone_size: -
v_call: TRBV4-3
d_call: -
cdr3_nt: TGCGCCAGCAGCCAAGATCCCACTAGTGATGAGCAGTTCTTC
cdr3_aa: CASSQDPTSDEQFF

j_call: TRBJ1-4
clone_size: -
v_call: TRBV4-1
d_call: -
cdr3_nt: TGCGCCAGCAGCCCAGGAGGAGGGTGGGCTAATGAAAAACTGTTTTTT
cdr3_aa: CASSPGGGWANEKLFF

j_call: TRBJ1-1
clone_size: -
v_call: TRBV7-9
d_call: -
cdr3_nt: TGTGCCAGCAGCTTAGTGCTAGGGGAGAACACTGAAGCTTTCTTT
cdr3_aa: CASSLVLGENTEAFF

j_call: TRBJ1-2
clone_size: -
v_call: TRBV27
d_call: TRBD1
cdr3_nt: TGTGCCAGCAGTTTCCTCGGGACAGGGGTTTATGGCTACACCTTC
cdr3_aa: CASSFLGTGVYGYTF

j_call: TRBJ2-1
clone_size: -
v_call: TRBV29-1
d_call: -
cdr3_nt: TGCAGCGCTTCGACAGGCAACCACAATGAGCAGTTCTTC
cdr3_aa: CSASTGNHNEQFF

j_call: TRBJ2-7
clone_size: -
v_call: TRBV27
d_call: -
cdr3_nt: TGTGCCAGCAGTTTAGGGTTCGGGAAGTCGGTCTACGAGCAGTACTTC
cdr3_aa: CASSLGFGKSVYEQYF

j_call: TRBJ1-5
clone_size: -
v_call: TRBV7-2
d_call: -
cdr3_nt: TGTGCCAGCAGCTTAGGCACAGGCCTCGGGCCCCAGCATTTT
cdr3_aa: CASSLGTGLGPQHF

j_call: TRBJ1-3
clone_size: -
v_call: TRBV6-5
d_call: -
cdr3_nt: TGTGCCAGCAGTTACTCGGGGCAGGGTAAAAACACCATATATTTT
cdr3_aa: CASSYSGQGKNTIYF

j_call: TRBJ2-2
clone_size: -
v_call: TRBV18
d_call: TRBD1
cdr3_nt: TGTGCCAGCTCACCATTGGGACAGGGGGCGTCCGGGGAGCTGTTTTTT
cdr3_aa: CASSPLGQGASGELFF

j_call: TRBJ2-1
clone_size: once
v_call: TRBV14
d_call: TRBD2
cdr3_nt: TGTGCCAGCAGCCATGGGGGGGAGGGCCACTCCTACAATGAGCAGTTCTTC
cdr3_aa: CASSHGGEGHSYNEQFF

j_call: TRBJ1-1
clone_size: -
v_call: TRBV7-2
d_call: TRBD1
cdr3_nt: TGTGCCAGCAGTCCGCGGACAGGGTATCCTGAAGCTTTCTTT
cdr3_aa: CASSPRTGYPEAFF

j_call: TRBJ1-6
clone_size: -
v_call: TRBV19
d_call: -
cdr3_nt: TGTGCCAGTAGTCCCCAGGGGCGCGATAATTCACCCCTCCACTTT
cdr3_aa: CASSPQGRDNSPLHF

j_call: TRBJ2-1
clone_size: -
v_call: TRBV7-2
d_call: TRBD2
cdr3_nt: TGTGCCAGCAGTCTCAGCGGGGGCCGTTACAATGAGCAGTTCTTC
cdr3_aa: CASSLSGGRYNEQFF

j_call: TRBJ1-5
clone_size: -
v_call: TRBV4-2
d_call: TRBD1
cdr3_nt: TGTGCCAGCAGCCAAGGGACAGGGGAGTATCAGCCCCAGCATTTT
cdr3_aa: CASSQGTGEYQPQHF

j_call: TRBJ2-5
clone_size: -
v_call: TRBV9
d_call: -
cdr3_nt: TGTGCCAGCAGCGTAGAGGCGGCAGTTTCGTACCAAGAGACCCAGTACTTC
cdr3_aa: CASSVEAAVSYQETQYF

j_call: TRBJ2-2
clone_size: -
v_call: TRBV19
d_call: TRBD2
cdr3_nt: TGTGCCAGTAGTATAAGACTAGCGGGAGGTTTTATTCCCGGGGAGCTGTTTTTT
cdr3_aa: CASSIRLAGGFIPGELFF

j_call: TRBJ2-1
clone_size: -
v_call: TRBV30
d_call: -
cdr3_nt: TGTGCCTGGACAGGCTACAATGAGCAGTTCTTC
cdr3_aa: CAWTGYNEQFF

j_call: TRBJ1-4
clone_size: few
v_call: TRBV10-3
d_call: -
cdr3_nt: TGTGCCATCAGTGACGGTCCCACCGAAAAACTGTTTTTT
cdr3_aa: CAISDGPTEKLFF